These 7 T cell receptor beta chains were sequenced from one sample in a study of early T cells in non-severe SARS-CoV-2 infection. TCRdb itself ran the 5' RACE reads through MiXCR, one entry per CDR3 protein. This repertoire shows roughly 50,000 distinct CDR3 sequences, roughly 5.5% found once; its top ten account for approximately 4.1%. The source material was whole blood. The source is an adult who was a healthcare worker with PCR-confirmed SARS-CoV-2 infection or an uninfected control (not recorded which).

This clonotype was seen many times. The J gene is TRBJ2-7, the V gene TRBV18; a weak D match, TRBD1 (6 bases). CDR1 and CDR2 from the germline V gene are KGHSH and LQKENI. The CDR3 is 14 amino acids. Trimming cost V 1 base and J 6 bases, with 13 bases left between them. The CDR3: CASSPLGSGVEQYF. CDR3 sequence (DNA): TGTGCCAGCTCACCACTGGGCTCAGGGGTCGAGCAGTACTTC.

In this sample, this clonotype turned up many times. The chain combines TRBV11-2 with TRBJ2-5; 13 nucleotides align to TRBD2. Germline lookup yields CDR1 SGHAT and CDR2 FQNNGV. The CDR3 consists of 16 residues. V gave up 5 bases and J gave up 7 bases; unmatched junction bases: 10. CDR3 loop: CASSPPGLAGLGTQYF. In nucleotides, the CDR3 is TGTGCCAGCAGCCCACCGGGACTAGCGGGGTTGGGGACCCAGTACTTC.

This clonotype was picked up a small number of times. V gene TRBV9 combines with J gene TRBJ2-5; D gene ambiguous. The germline V and J ends were trimmed by 1 base and 0 bases, with 10 bases remaining between them. Germline CDR1 is SGDLS and CDR2 is YYNGEE. CDR3 size: 15 residues. CDR3 sequence (DNA): TGTGCCAGCAGCGTATCGATGGGCTACCAAGAGACCCAGTACTTC. This sequence encodes CASSVSMGYQETQYF.

About this clonotype itself: This may come from a read error, since a much larger clone is one base off. The conserved closing phenylalanine or tryptophan is absent in this CDR3, likely reflecting a read error. CDR3 loop: CASSTYTGELFL. The CDR3 DNA reads TGTGCCAGCAGCACATACACCGGGGAGCTGTTTCTT. The gene calls are TRBV7-2 and TRBJ2-2, with D unresolved. Germline loops: CDR1 SGHTA, CDR2 FQGNSA. This CDR3 has 12 amino acids. V was shortened by 5 bases and J by 3 bases, with 4 bases between the two germline ends.

This clonotype showed up many times. The chain recombines TRBV6-1 with TRBJ2-7; maybe TRBD1 (5 bases). This CDR3 has 14 residues. Germline values: CDR1 MNHNS, CDR2 SASEGT. Trimming stripped 7 bases from V and 7 bases from J, with 20 bases between. The CDR3 sequence is CASTSGKGPLEQYF. The CDR3 coding sequence is TGTGCCAGCACGTCAGGAAAGGGGCCCTTGGAGCAGTACTTC.

There are many counts of this clonotype. The rearrangement uses TRBV9 and TRBJ2-1; D tentatively fits TRBD1 or TRBD2 (5 bases each). Germline CDR1 reads SGDLS; CDR2 reads YYNGEE. The CDR3 is made up of 15 amino acids. V was cut by 0 bases and J by 6 bases, with 13 bases left in between. CDR3 nucleotides: TGTGCCAGCAGCGTAGGAGGGGTTTATATCAATGAGCAGTTCTTC. This gives the protein CASSVGGVYINEQFF.

This clonotype occurred many times. The chain uses TRBV7-9 and TRBJ2-4; TRBD1 matches at 8 bases. V lost 2 bases, J lost 10 bases, and 7 bases stayed unmatched. Germline CDR1 SEHNR, CDR2 FQNEAQ (reference sequence). The CDR3 runs 14 residues. The CDR3 DNA sequence: TGTGCCAGCAGCTTACAGGGGGCGAGAGCAATTCAGTACTTC. Encoded protein: CASSLQGARAIQYF.